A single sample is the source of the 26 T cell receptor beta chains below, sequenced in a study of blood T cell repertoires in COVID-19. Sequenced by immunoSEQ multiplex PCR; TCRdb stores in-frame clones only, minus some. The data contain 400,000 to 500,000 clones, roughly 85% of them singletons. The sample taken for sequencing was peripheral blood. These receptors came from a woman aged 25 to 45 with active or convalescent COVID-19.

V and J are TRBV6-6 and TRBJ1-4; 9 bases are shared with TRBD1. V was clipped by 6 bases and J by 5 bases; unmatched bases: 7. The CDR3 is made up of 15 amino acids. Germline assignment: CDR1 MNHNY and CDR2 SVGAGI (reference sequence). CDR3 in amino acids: CASRRGDRENEKLFF. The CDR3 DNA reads TGTGCCAGCAGAAGGGGGGACAGGGAGAATGAAAAACTGTTTTTT.

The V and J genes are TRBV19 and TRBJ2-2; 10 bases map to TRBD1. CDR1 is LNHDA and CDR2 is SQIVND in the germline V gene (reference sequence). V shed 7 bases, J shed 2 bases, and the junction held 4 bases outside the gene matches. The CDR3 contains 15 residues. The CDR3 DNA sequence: TGTGCCAGTACCTGGGACAGGGGAAACACCGGGGAGCTGTTTTTT. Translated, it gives CASTWDRGNTGELFF.

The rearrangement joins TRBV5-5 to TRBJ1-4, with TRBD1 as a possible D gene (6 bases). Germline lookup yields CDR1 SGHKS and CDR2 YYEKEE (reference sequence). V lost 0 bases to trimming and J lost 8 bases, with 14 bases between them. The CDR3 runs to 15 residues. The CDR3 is CASSLGVGGREKLFF. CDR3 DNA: TGTGCCAGCAGCTTGGGCGTAGGGGGACGGGAAAAACTGTTTTTT.

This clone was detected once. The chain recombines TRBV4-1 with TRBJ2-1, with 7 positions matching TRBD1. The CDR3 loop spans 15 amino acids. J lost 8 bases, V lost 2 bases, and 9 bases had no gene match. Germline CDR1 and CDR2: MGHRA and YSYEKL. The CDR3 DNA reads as TGCGCCAGCAGCCAATCGGACAGGACCGTCCATGAGCAGTTCTTC. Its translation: CASSQSDRTVHEQFF.

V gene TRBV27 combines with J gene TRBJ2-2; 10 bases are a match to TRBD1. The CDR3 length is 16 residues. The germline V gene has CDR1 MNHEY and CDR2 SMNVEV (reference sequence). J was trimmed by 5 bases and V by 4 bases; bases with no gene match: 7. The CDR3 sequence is CASSSGTGVFTGELFF. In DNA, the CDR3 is TGTGCCAGCAGTTCCGGGACAGGGGTTTTTACCGGGGAGCTGTTTTTT.

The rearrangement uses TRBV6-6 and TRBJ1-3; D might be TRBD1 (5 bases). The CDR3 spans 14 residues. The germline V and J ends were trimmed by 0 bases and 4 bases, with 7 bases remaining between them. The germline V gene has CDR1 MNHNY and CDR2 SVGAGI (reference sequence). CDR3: CASSYSAGGNTIYF. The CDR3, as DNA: TGTGCCAGCAGTTACTCGGCAGGGGGAAACACCATATATTTT.

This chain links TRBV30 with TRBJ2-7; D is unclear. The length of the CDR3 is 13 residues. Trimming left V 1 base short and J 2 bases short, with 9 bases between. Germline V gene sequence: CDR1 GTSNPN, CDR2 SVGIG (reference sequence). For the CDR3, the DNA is TGTGCCTGGAGTGGAGCACAGCCCTACGAGCAGTACTTC. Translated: CAWSGAQPYEQYF.

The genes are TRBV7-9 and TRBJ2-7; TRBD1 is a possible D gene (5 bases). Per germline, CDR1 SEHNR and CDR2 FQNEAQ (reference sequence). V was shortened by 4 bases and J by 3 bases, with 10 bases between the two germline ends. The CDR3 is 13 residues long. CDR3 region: CASSWTTDYEQYF. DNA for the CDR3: TGTGCCAGCAGCTGGACGACAGACTACGAGCAGTACTTC.

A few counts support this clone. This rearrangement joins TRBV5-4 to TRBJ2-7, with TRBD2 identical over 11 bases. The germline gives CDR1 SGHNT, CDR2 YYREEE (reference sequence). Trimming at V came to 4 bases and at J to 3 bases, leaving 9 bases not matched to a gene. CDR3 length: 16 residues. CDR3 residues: CASSSKLAGELYEQYF. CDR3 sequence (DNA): TGTGCCAGCAGCAGTAAACTAGCGGGAGAGCTCTACGAGCAGTACTTC.

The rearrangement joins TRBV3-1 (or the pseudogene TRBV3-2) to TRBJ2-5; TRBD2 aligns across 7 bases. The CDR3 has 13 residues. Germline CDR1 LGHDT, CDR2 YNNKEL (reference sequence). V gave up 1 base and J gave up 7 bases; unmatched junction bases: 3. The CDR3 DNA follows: TGTGCCAGCAGCCAAGGGCCGGGGGGGACCCAGTACTTC. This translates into CASSQGPGGTQYF.

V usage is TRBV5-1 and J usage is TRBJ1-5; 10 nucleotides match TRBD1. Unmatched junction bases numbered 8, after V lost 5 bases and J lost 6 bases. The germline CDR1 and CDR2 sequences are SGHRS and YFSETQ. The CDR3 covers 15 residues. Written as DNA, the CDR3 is TGCGCCAGCAGTCCCGGGACAGGGGCGGGTCAGCCCCAGCATTTT. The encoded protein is CASSPGTGAGQPQHF.

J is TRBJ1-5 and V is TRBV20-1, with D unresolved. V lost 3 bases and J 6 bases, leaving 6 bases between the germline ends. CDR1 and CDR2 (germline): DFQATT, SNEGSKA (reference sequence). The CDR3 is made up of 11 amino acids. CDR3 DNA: TGCAGTGCTAGGTTCGGTCAGCCCCAGCATTTT. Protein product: CSARFGQPQHF.

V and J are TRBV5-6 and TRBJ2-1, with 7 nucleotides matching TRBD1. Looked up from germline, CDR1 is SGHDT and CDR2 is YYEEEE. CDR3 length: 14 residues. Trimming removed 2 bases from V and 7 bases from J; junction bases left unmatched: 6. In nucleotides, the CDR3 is TGTGCCAGCAGCTTAACAGGGGCGTGGAATGAGCAGTTCTTC. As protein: CASSLTGAWNEQFF.

The CDR3 protein is CASSLGTSGGTGELFF. In nucleotides, the CDR3 is TGTGCCAGCAGCCTCGGGACTAGCGGGGGCACCGGGGAGCTGTTTTTT. The chain uses TRBV5-4 and TRBJ2-2; 14 nucleotides align to TRBD2. This CDR3 has 16 amino acids. Germline V gives CDR1 SGHNT, CDR2 YYREEE (reference sequence). V lost 4 bases and J lost 4; bases outside the gene matches: 3.

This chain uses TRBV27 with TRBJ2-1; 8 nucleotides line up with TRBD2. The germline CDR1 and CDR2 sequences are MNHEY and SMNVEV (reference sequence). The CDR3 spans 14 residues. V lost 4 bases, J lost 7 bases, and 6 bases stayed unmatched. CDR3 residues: CASSSGTSGNEQFF. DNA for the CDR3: TGTGCCAGCAGTTCCGGGACTAGTGGGAATGAGCAGTTCTTC.

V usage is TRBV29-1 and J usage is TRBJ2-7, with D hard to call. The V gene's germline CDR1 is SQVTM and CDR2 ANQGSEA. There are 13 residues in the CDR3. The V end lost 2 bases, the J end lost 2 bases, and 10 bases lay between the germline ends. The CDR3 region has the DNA TGCAGCGTTGAACACATCGGAGCCTACGAGCAGTACTTC. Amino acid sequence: CSVEHIGAYEQYF.

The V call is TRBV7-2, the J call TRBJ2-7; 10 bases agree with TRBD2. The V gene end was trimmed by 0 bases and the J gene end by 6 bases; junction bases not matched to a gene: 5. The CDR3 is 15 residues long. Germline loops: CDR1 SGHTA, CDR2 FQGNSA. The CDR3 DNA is TGTGCCAGCAGCTTAGCGCTTCGGACTAGCGGCGAGCAGTACTTC. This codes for CASSLALRTSGEQYF.

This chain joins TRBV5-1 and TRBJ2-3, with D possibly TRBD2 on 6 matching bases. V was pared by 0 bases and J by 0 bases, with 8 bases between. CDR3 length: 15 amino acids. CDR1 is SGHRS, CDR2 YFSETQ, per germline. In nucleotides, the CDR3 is TGCGCCAGCAGCTTGGTGGGGACTAGCACAGATACGCAGTATTTT. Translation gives CASSLVGTSTDTQYF.

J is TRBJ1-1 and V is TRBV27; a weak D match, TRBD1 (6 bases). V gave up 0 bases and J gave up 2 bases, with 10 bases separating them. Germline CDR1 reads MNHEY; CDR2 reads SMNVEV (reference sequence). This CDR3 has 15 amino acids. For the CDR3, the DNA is TGTGCCAGCAGTTTATCGAACAGGGTAAACACTGAAGCTTTCTTT. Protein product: CASSLSNRVNTEAFF.

The CDR3 is CASSFRQGAVSGANVLTF. CDR3 bases: TGTGCCAGTAGTTTTAGACAGGGGGCCGTCTCTGGGGCCAACGTCCTGACTTTC. The chain couples TRBV19 to TRBJ2-6; 10 nucleotides agree with TRBD1. The CDR3 consists of 18 residues. Germline V gene lookup returns CDR1 LNHDA and CDR2 SQIVND (reference sequence). Losses at the gene ends were 5 bases for V and 0 bases for J; bases not matched to a gene: 7.

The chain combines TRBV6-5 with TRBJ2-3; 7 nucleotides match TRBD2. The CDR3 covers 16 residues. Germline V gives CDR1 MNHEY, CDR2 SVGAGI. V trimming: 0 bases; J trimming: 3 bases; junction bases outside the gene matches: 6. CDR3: CASSYSSSGPTDTQYF. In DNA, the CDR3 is TGTGCCAGCAGTTACTCGTCTAGCGGCCCAACAGATACGCAGTATTTT.

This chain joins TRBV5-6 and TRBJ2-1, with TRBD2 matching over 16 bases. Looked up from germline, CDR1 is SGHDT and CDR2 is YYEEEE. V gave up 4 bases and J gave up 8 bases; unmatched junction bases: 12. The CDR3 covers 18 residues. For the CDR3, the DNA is TGTGCCAGCAGCGGAACCGGGACTAGCGGGAGGGTTCAGGATGAGCAGTTCTTC. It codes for CASSGTGTSGRVQDEQFF.

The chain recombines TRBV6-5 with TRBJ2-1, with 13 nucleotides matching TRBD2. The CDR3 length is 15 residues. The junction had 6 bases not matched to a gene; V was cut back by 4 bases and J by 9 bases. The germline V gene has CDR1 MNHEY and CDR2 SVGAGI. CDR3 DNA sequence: TGTGCCAGCAGTTCTAGGACTAGCGGGAGAGGTGAGCAGTTCTTC. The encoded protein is CASSSRTSGRGEQFF.

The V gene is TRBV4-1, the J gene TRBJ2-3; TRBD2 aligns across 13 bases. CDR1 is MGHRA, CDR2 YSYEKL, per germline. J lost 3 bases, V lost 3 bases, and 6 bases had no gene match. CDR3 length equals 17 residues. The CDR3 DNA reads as TGCGCCAGCAGCCACGGACTAGCGGGAGTAAGTACAGATACGCAGTATTTT. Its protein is CASSHGLAGVSTDTQYF.

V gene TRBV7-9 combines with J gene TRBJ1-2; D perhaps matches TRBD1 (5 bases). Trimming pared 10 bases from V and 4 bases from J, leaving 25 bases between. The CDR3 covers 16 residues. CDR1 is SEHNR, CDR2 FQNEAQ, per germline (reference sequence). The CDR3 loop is CATSGGDHRPPYGYTF. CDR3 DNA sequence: TGTGCCACCTCCGGTGGGGATCACAGGCCACCCTATGGCTACACCTTC.

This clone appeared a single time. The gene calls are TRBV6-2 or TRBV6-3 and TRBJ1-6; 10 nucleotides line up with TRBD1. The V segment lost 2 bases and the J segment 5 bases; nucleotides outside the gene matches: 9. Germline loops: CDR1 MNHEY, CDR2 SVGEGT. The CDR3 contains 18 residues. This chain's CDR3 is CASSYPGQGVWDNSPLHF. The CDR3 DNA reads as TGTGCCAGCAGTTACCCCGGACAGGGGGTTTGGGATAATTCACCCCTCCACTTT.